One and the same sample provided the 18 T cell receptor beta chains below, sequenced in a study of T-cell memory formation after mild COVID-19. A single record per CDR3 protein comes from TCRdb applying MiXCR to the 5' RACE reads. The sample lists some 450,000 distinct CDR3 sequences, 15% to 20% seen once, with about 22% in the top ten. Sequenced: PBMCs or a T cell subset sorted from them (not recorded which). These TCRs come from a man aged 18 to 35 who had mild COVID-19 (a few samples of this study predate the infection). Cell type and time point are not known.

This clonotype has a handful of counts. The CDR3 here is CASSENPGLGFYEQYF. The CDR3 region has the DNA TGTGCCAGCAGTGAAAATCCGGGACTGGGGTTCTACGAGCAGTACTTC. This chain uses TRBV6-6 with TRBJ2-7; possible D gene TRBD2, 6 bases. The V and J ends lost 5 bases and 3 bases respectively, with 20 bases between them. CDR1 and CDR2 from the germline V gene are MNHNY and SVGAGI (reference sequence). The length of the CDR3 is 16 residues.

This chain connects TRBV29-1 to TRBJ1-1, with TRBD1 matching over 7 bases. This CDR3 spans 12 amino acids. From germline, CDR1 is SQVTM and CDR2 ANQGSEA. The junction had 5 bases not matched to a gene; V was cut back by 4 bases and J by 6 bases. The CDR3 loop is CSVVPGGAEAFF. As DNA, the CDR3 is TGCAGCGTTGTTCCAGGGGGGGCTGAAGCTTTCTTT.

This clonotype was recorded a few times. The CDR3 protein is CASKSLDRDYGYTF. Written as DNA, the CDR3 is TGTGCCAGCAAGAGCCTCGACAGGGACTATGGCTACACCTTC. J is TRBJ1-2 and V is TRBV11-2, with 7 nucleotides matching TRBD1. Losses at the gene ends were 7 bases for V and 3 bases for J; bases not matched to a gene: 8. The CDR3 has 14 amino acids. Germline CDR1 is SGHAT and CDR2 is FQNNGV.

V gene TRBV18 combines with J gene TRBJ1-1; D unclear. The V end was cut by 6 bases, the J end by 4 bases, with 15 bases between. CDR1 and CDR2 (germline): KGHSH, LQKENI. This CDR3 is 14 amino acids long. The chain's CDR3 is CASSVSEPPTEAFF. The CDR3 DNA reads TGTGCCAGCTCGGTATCGGAACCACCCACTGAAGCTTTCTTT.

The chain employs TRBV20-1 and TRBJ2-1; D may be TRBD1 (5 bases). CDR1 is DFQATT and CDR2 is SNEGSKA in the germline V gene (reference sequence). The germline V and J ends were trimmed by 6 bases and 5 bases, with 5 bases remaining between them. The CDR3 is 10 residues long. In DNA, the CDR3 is TGCAGTGCACAGGACAATGAGCAGTTCTTC. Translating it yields CSAQDNEQFF.

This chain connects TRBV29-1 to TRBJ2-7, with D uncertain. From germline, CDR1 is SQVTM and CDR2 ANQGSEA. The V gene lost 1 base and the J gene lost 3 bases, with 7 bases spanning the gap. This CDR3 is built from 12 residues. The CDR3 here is CSVEVWGYEQYF. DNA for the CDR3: TGCAGCGTTGAAGTGTGGGGCTACGAGCAGTACTTC.

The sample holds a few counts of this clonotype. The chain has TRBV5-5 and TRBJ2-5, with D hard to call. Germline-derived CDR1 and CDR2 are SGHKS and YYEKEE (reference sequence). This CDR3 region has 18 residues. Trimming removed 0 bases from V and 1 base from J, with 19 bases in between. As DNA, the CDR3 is TGTGCCAGCAGCTTGGACCCTGCCAGAAAAACAAGCCAAGAGACCCAGTACTTC. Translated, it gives CASSLDPARKTSQETQYF.

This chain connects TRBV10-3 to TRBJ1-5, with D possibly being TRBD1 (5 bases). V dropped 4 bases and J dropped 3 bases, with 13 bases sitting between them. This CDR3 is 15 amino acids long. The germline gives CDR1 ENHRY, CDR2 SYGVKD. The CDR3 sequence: CAISGGLGVNQPQHF. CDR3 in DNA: TGTGCCATCAGTGGGGGTTTGGGGGTCAATCAGCCCCAGCATTTT.

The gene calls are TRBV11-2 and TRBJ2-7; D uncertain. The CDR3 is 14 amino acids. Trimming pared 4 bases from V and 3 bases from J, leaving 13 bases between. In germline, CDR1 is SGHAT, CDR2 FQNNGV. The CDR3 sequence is CASSSRRGNYEQYF. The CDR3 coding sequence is TGTGCCAGCAGCTCTCGACGTGGTAACTACGAGCAGTACTTC.

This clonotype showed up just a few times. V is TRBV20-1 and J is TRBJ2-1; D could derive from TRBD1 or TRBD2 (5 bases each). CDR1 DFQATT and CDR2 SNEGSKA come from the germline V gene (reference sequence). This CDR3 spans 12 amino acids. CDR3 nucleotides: TGCAGCGCGGCGGACGGGACCGATGAGCAGTTCTTC. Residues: CSAADGTDEQFF.

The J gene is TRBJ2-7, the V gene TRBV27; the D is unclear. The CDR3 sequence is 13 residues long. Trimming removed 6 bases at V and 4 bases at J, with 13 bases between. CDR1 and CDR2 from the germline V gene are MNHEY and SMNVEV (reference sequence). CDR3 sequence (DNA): TGTGCCAGCAGGTCCGGAGTCGGATACGAGCAGTACTTC. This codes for CASRSGVGYEQYF.

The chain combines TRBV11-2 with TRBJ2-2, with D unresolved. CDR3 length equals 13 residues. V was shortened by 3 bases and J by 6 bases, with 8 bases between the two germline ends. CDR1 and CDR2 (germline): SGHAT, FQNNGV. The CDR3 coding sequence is TGTGCCAGCAGCTTCGGTGCTCCCGGGGAGCTGTTTTTT. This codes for CASSFGAPGELFF.

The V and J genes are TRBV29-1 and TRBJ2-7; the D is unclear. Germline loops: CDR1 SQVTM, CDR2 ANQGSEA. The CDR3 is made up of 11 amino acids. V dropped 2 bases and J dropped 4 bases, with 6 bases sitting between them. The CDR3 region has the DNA TGCAGCGTTGAATGGAATTACGAGCAGTACTTC. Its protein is CSVEWNYEQYF.

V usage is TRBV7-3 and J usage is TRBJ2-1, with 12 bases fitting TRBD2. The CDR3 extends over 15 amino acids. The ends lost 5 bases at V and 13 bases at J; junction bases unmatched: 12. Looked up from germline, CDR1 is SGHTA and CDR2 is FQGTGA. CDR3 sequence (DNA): TGTGCCAGCAGCCTATCGGGGCTAGCGGGAGGGAAACAGTTCTTC. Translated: CASSLSGLAGGKQFF. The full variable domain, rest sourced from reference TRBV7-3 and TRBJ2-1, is GAGVSQTPSNKVTEKGKYVELRCDPISGHTALYWYRQSLGQGPEFLIYFQGTGAADDSGLPNDRFFAVRPEGSVSTLKIQRTERGDSAVYLCASSLSGLAGGKQFFGPGTRLTVL.

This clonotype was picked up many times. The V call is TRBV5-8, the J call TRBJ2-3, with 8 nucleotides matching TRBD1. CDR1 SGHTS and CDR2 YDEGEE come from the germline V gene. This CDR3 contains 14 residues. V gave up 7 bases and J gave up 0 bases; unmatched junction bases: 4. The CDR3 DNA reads TGTGCCAGCGCTACAGGGGGTAGCACAGATACGCAGTATTTT. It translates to CASATGGSTDTQYF.

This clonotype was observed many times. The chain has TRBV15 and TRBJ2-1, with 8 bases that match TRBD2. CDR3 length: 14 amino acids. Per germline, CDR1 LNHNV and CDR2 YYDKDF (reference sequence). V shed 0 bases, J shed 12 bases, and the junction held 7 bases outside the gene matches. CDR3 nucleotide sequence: TGTGCCACCAGCAGAGATGCGTCGGGGGGGCCGCAGTTCTTC. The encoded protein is CATSRDASGGPQFF.

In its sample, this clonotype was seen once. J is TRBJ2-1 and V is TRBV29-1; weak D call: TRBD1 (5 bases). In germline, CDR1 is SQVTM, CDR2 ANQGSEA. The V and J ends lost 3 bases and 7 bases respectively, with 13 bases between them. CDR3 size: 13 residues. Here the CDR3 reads CSVDARVGNEQFF. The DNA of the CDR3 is TGCAGCGTTGACGCCAGGGTGGGGAATGAGCAGTTCTTC.

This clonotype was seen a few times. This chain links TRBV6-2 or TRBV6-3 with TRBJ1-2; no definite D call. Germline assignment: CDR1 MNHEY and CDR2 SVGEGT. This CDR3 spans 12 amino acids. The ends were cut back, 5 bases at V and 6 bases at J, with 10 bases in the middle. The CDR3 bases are TGTGCCAGCAGTCGTAGAATCGATGGCTACACCTTC. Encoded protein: CASSRRIDGYTF.